What follows is one T cell receptor beta chain and its context. This sample stems from a study of T cell repertoires in cytomegalovirus infection. Study background: Both a matching HLA type and CMV infection were indicated by public TCR beta signatures.

This CDR3 contains 13 residues. Germline values: CDR1 SEHNR, CDR2 FQNEAQ (reference sequence). V was shortened by 5 bases and J by 5 bases, with 12 bases between the two germline ends. TCRdb itself ran the reads through MiXCR, one entry per CDR3 protein. The sample includes some 230,000 distinct CDR3 sequences, over 20% seen only once; the top ten take 18%. The V gene is TRBV7-9, the J gene TRBJ2-5, with D possibly being TRBD2 (6 bases). The specimen sequenced was CD8+ T cells from PBMCs. The receptor's source is a human donor in good health (CMV status not recorded). Some clones in this sample may be carry-over from other donors' samples. CDR3 in DNA: TGTGCCAGCAGCATGACTAGTGGTGAGACCCAGTACTTC. Its protein product is CASSMTSGETQYF.